Described below is a single T cell receptor (beta chain) sequence and its context. Its specificity is not known. One junction end does not reproduce the germline sequence, and a read error may be involved. This sample is part of a study of tumor and adjacent non-tumor tissue in lung cancer. Looking at the study overall: There were 11 to 12 adenocarcinoma, a couple of squamous cell carcinoma and 1 small cell lung cancer cases. Study findings and constraints: In normal lung, the top 100 clones were significantly more dominant than in tumor. Higher tumor TCR diversity was associated with shorter survival.

No cell sorting was done before RNA was extracted from the tissue. This CDR3 contains 18 residues. In germline, CDR1 is SGHAT, CDR2 FQNNGV. The library came from three nested PCR rounds adapted from ARM-PCR protocols. TCRdb passed the multiplex PCR reads through MiXCR, listing each CDR3 protein once. The table includes approximately 90,000 distinct CDR3 sequences, roughly 62% detected once. Input material: lung tumor tissue. This TCR was sampled from a man aged 65-85 years with non-small cell lung cancer. The chain combines TRBV11-2 with TRBJ2-4; the match to TRBD2 covers 13 bases. The CDR3 coding sequence is TGTGCCATCAGCCAGGGGACTAGCGGGGTCGGGCGTTCAAACATTCAGTACTTC. Translated, it gives CAISQGTSGVGRSNIQYF.